Shown below are 26 T cell receptor beta chains from a single sample sequenced in a study of shared clonotypes between healthy human individuals. Sequencing was performed with immunoSEQ multiplex PCR; in TCRdb, only in-frame clones are kept and a portion is missing. The data contain just under 350,000 clones, about 73% of them singletons. Input material: memory CD4+ T cells sorted from blood. Subset given: CD45RA-negative fraction. The receptors stem from a man aged 25 to 40 in good health.

This clone was seen only a few times. The V gene is TRBV9, the J gene TRBJ2-3, with 8 bases lining up with TRBD2. The CDR3 spans 17 residues. The V gene's germline CDR1 is SGDLS and CDR2 YYNGEE. J gave up 2 bases and V 0 bases, and 8 bases lay outside the gene matches. The CDR3, as DNA: TGTGCCAGCAGCGTAGATCTAGCGGGTCTCCTCACAGATACGCAGTATTTT. This codes for CASSVDLAGLLTDTQYF.

V is TRBV2 and J is TRBJ2-5; 7 bases match TRBD1. The J segment lost 4 bases and the V segment lost 5 bases, leaving 4 bases of the junction unmatched. CDR1 is SNHLY and CDR2 is FYNNEI in the germline V gene. The CDR3 covers 13 residues. The CDR3 protein is CASSYRGGETQYF. CDR3 sequence (DNA): TGTGCCAGCAGTTACAGGGGTGGAGAGACCCAGTACTTC. The full variable domain, rest sourced from reference TRBV2 and TRBJ2-5, is EPEVTQTPSHQVTQMGQEVILRCVPISNHLYFYWYRQILGQKVEFLVSFYNNEISEKSEIFDDQFSVERPDGSNFTLKIRSTKLEDSAMYFCASSYRGGETQYFGPGTRLLVL.

The CDR3, as DNA: TGTGCCAGCAGCTTGGAACAGTCCTACGAGCAGTACTTC. This gives the protein CASSLEQSYEQYF. V gene TRBV5-4 combines with J gene TRBJ2-7; D is unclear. The CDR3 length is 13 residues. Germline CDR1 is SGHNT and CDR2 is YYREEE (reference sequence). The ends were cut back, 0 bases at V and 1 base at J, with 5 bases in the middle.

V usage is TRBV18 and J usage is TRBJ1-1; 8 bases are a match to TRBD1. The CDR3 sequence is 15 residues long. The ends lost 1 base at V and 4 bases at J; junction bases unmatched: 5. Germline V gives CDR1 KGHSH, CDR2 LQKENI. CDR3 in amino acids: CASSPHGTGFTEAFF. CDR3 DNA sequence: TGTGCCAGCTCACCACACGGGACAGGTTTCACTGAAGCTTTCTTT.

This clone was recorded once. This chain links TRBV7-2 with TRBJ1-5; no firm D call. V was pared by 3 bases and J by 3 bases, with 12 bases between. The CDR3 consists of 15 residues. Germline CDR1 is SGHTA and CDR2 is FQGNSA. CDR3 nucleotides: TGTGCCAGCAGCTTGAATCCGGTTACCAATCAGCCCCAGCATTTT. Protein product: CASSLNPVTNQPQHF.

Notes on this clone: Distinct nucleotide sequences in the sample also encode this CDR3. J is TRBJ2-1 and V is TRBV5-1; tentative D call: TRBD2 (7 bases). The germline V gene encodes CDR1 SGHRS and CDR2 YFSETQ. The CDR3 is made up of 15 amino acids. Trimming took off 0 bases at V and 4 bases at J, with 11 bases between the two ends. CDR3 in amino acids: CASSLDGRGYNEQFF. The DNA for the CDR3 is TGCGCCAGCAGCTTGGATGGGAGGGGGTACAATGAGCAGTTCTTC.

Remarks on this clone: This CDR3 is also generated by other DNA sequences in the sample. The V gene is TRBV5-1, the J gene TRBJ2-1; D remains unclear. The CDR3 runs to 11 residues. CDR1 SGHRS and CDR2 YFSETQ come from the germline V gene. V dropped 4 bases and J dropped 7 bases, with 6 bases sitting between them. The CDR3 region has the DNA TGCGCCAGCAGCGTTCAAAATGAGCAGTTCTTC. Translation: CASSVQNEQFF. Complete variable domain (other parts from reference TRBV5-1 and TRBJ2-1): KAGVTQTPRYLIKTRGQQVTLSCSPISGHRSVSWYQQTPGQGLQFLFEYFSETQRNKGNFPGRFSGRQFSNSRSEMNVSTLELGDSALYLCASSVQNEQFFGPGTRLTVL.

The chain has TRBV4-1 and TRBJ2-2; D unresolved. CDR1 MGHRA and CDR2 YSYEKL come from the germline V gene. The CDR3 has 18 amino acids. V was clipped by 1 base and J by 1 base, with 16 bases between them. For the CDR3, the DNA is TGCGCCAGCAGCCAAGTAGCTCTAGGGTTCGTGAACACCGGGGAGCTGTTTTTT. Translation gives CASSQVALGFVNTGELFF.

This rearrangement joins TRBV2 to TRBJ1-1; possible D gene TRBD1, 5 bases. The germline V gene encodes CDR1 SNHLY and CDR2 FYNNEI. Trimming took 3 bases from V and 4 from J, leaving 12 bases between them. There are 14 residues in the CDR3. The CDR3 region has the DNA TGTGCCAGCAGTGATCAGGGTTGGGGCACTGAAGCTTTCTTT. Its protein product is CASSDQGWGTEAFF. Full variable domain (outside the CDR3, taken from reference TRBV2 and TRBJ1-1): EPEVTQTPSHQVTQMGQEVILRCVPISNHLYFYWYRQILGQKVEFLVSFYNNEISEKSEIFDDQFSVERPDGSNFTLKIRSTKLEDSAMYFCASSDQGWGTEAFFGQGTRLTVV.

CDR3 loop: CSVERGVYGYTF. Written as DNA, the CDR3 is TGCAGCGTTGAGAGGGGGGTCTATGGCTACACCTTC. The chain recombines TRBV29-1 with TRBJ1-2, with D perhaps TRBD1 (6 bases). This CDR3 region has 12 residues. Germline CDR1 is SQVTM and CDR2 is ANQGSEA. Trimming took off 3 bases at V and 4 bases at J, with 9 bases between the two ends.

The V call is TRBV30, the J call TRBJ1-2; TRBD1 might be the D (6 bases). The CDR3 consists of 12 residues. V was cut by 4 bases and J by 5 bases, with 11 bases left in between. Germline-derived CDR1 and CDR2 are GTSNPN and SVGIG (reference sequence). The CDR3 DNA reads TGTGCCTGGAACACAGGGTGGTATGGCTACACCTTC. Its translation: CAWNTGWYGYTF.

The chain joins TRBV2 to TRBJ2-7, with no clear D. The V end lost 6 bases, the J end lost 4 bases, and 10 bases lay between the germline ends. The germline gives CDR1 SNHLY, CDR2 FYNNEI. This CDR3 spans 12 amino acids. The CDR3 DNA sequence: TGTGCCAGCAGACAACAAGTATACGAGCAGTACTTC. Residues: CASRQQVYEQYF.

For the CDR3, the DNA is TGTGCCAGCAGCTCGGGGACAGGGGGAGAAAAACTGTTTTTT. Translated, it gives CASSSGTGGEKLFF. This chain joins TRBV11-2 and TRBJ1-4, with 11 bases matching TRBD1. Germline loops: CDR1 SGHAT, CDR2 FQNNGV. V shed 4 bases and J 8 bases; nucleotides not matched to a gene: 3. This CDR3 has 14 residues.

This clone was seen many times. The chain joins TRBV5-4 to TRBJ2-7, with 7 bases fitting TRBD1. Germline CDR1 and CDR2: SGHNT and YYREEE (reference sequence). The CDR3 has 13 residues. CDR3 sequence reads: CAAKDRSIDEQYF. Written as DNA, the CDR3 is TGTGCTGCGAAGGACAGGAGTATCGACGAGCAGTACTTC.

The genes are TRBV5-5 and TRBJ2-7; 10 bases agree with TRBD1. The germline V gene has CDR1 SGHKS and CDR2 YYEKEE (reference sequence). V trimming: 1 base; J trimming: 2 bases; junction bases outside the gene matches: 3. This CDR3 region has 15 residues. CDR3 in amino acids: CASSLTGTGAYEQYF. The CDR3 DNA reads TGTGCCAGCAGCTTGACCGGGACAGGGGCCTACGAGCAGTACTTC.

This clone was observed once. This chain joins TRBV16 and TRBJ2-7; 7 bases fit TRBD1. Germline V lookup: CDR1 KGHSY, CDR2 FQNENV. The CDR3 is 14 residues long. V was pared by 4 bases and J by 5 bases, with 8 bases of the junction left unmatched. DNA for the CDR3: TGTGCCAGCAGCCCAACCCGGACAGGAAACGAGCAGTACTTC. Translating it yields CASSPTRTGNEQYF.

The rearrangement joins TRBV18 to TRBJ1-1, with D possibly matching TRBD1 (6 bases). Trimming left V 1 base short and J 4 bases short, with 13 bases between. Germline V gene data show CDR1 as KGHSH and CDR2 as LQKENI. The length of the CDR3 is 15 residues. CDR3 residues: CASSPRVQGGTEAFF. DNA for the CDR3: TGTGCCAGCTCACCACGAGTACAGGGAGGCACTGAAGCTTTCTTT. Combining the CDR3 with reference TRBV18 and TRBJ1-1 gives the whole variable domain NAGVMQNPRHLVRRRGQEARLRCSPMKGHSHVYWYRQLPEEGLKFMVYLQKENIIDESGMPKERFSAEFPKEGPSILRIQQVVRGDSAAYFCASSPRVQGGTEAFFGQGTRLTVV.

This clone was observed a handful of times. This chain connects TRBV28 to TRBJ2-7; the match to TRBD2 covers 15 bases. In germline, CDR1 is MDHEN, CDR2 SYDVKM. The length of the CDR3 is 16 residues. The J segment lost 3 bases and the V segment lost 8 bases, leaving 8 bases of the junction unmatched. DNA for the CDR3: TGTGCCAGCGATGGACTAGCGGGAGGGCGAGGCTACGAGCAGTACTTC. This encodes CASDGLAGGRGYEQYF.

The rearrangement joins TRBV11-3 to TRBJ2-1; 10 bases are a match to TRBD2. Germline CDR1 is SGHNT and CDR2 is YENEEA. This CDR3 comprises 14 residues. The V segment lost 6 bases and the J segment 3 bases; nucleotides outside the gene matches: 2. The CDR3 here is CASRASGSYNEQFF. CDR3 sequence (DNA): TGTGCCAGCAGGGCTAGCGGGAGCTACAATGAGCAGTTCTTC. Using reference TRBV11-3 and TRBJ2-1 for the parts outside the CDR3, the full variable domain is EAGVVQSPRYKIIEKKQPVAFWCNPISGHNTLYWYLQNLGQGPELLIRYENEEAVDDSQLPKDRFSAERLKGVDSTLKIQPAELGDSAVYLCASRASGSYNEQFFGPGTRLTVL.

The rearrangement links TRBV6-1 to TRBJ1-5; D remains unclear. The CDR3 loop spans 14 amino acids. Trimming left V 0 bases short and J 7 bases short, with 10 bases between. CDR1 is MNHNS and CDR2 is SASEGT in the germline V gene. CDR3 sequence reads: CASSEALADQPQHF. CDR3 nucleotides: TGTGCCAGCAGTGAAGCGTTGGCAGACCAGCCCCAGCATTTT.

The sample holds a few counts of this clone. The genes are TRBV9 and TRBJ2-7; D gene uncertain. V shed 4 bases and J shed 0 bases, with 11 bases lying between them. The CDR3 length is 14 residues. In germline, CDR1 is SGDLS, CDR2 YYNGEE. CDR3 amino acids: CASSLSANSYEQYF. CDR3 nucleotide sequence: TGTGCCAGCAGCCTCTCAGCGAACTCCTACGAGCAGTACTTC.

This CDR3 is CASSQGQGGSYNEQFF. The DNA of the CDR3 is TGCGCCAGCAGCCAAGGACAGGGCGGCTCCTACAATGAGCAGTTCTTC. The chain recombines TRBV4-3 with TRBJ2-1; 7 bases are a match to TRBD1. The CDR3 totals 16 residues. Germline values: CDR1 LGHNA, CDR2 YSLEER. V gave up 1 base and J gave up 0 bases; unmatched junction bases: 3.

This clone was counted between two and nine times. Other nucleotide sequences from this sample produce the same CDR3. The genes are TRBV7-9 and TRBJ2-7, with D unclear. The V end lost 1 base, the J end lost 4 bases, and 5 bases lay between the germline ends. The CDR3 runs to 12 residues. CDR1 and CDR2 from the germline V gene are SEHNR and FQNEAQ (reference sequence). CDR3 residues: CASSLVGYEQYF. CDR3 nucleotide sequence: TGTGCCAGCAGCTTAGTAGGGTACGAGCAGTACTTC.

The V gene is TRBV5-1, the J gene TRBJ2-7; 7 nucleotides match TRBD1. The CDR3 runs to 14 residues. Germline trimming cut 4 bases from V and 1 base from J; bases unmatched to any gene: 5. Germline values: CDR1 SGHRS, CDR2 YFSETQ. The CDR3 region has the DNA TGCGCCAGCAGCCTAGGGACAGTTTCCTACGAGCAGTACTTC. As protein: CASSLGTVSYEQYF.

This chain uses TRBV28 with TRBJ1-1; D gene ambiguous. The CDR3 is 14 amino acids. CDR1 and CDR2 (germline): MDHEN, SYDVKM. V lost 5 bases and J 3 bases, leaving 13 bases between the germline ends. The CDR3 nucleotides read TGTGCCAGCAGTCCCGTAGGATTAGACACTGAAGCTTTCTTT. Amino acids: CASSPVGLDTEAFF.

Only one count was recorded for this clone. The chain employs TRBV18 and TRBJ2-3, with 8 bases identical to TRBD1. The CDR3 is 16 residues long. V lost 2 bases, J lost 5 bases, and 9 bases stayed unmatched. Germline V gene data show CDR1 as KGHSH and CDR2 as LQKENI. In nucleotides, the CDR3 is TGTGCCAGCTCACCAAAGGGGGTCAGGGGGCAAGATACGCAGTATTTT. It translates to CASSPKGVRGQDTQYF. The whole variable domain, remainder taken from reference TRBV18 and TRBJ2-3, is NAGVMQNPRHLVRRRGQEARLRCSPMKGHSHVYWYRQLPEEGLKFMVYLQKENIIDESGMPKERFSAEFPKEGPSILRIQQVVRGDSAAYFCASSPKGVRGQDTQYFGPGTRLTVL.